The next 15 T cell receptor beta chains were all read from a single sample in a study of regulatory dendritic cells for organ transplantation. These TCRs are of unknown antigen specificity. Assay used: immunoSEQ multiplex PCR; TCRdb lists only in-frame clones, some missing. The table has about 20,000 clones, approximately 83% seen once; the top ten hold just under 0.7%. Sorted T cells were CFSE-labeled and cultured four to five days with allogeneic regulatory or mature dendritic cells at 1:10. Sequences were obtained from naive CD4+ T cells from blood cultured with regulatory dendritic cells. As to subset: CD45RA+ naive T cells. The receptor set was obtained from a human donor in good health.

The chain joins TRBV30 to TRBJ1-3; 9 bases match TRBD1. Germline V CDR1 and CDR2: GTSNPN, SVGIG (reference sequence). The V segment lost 3 bases and the J segment 7 bases; nucleotides outside the gene matches: 10. This CDR3 comprises 15 residues. The chain's CDR3 is CAWSNRDRVQNTIYF. CDR3 DNA: TGTGCCTGGAGCAACCGGGACAGGGTTCAGAACACCATATATTTT.

The V gene is TRBV7-3, the J gene TRBJ2-5, with 7 bases that match TRBD2. After removal of 1 base from V and 3 bases from J, the junction contained 5 bases not matched to a gene. The CDR3 is made up of 15 amino acids. Germline CDR1 is SGHTA and CDR2 is FQGTGA. The CDR3 loop reads CASSLNMGREETQYF. The CDR3 bases are TGTGCCAGCAGCTTAAATATGGGGAGGGAAGAGACCCAGTACTTC. Full variable domain (outside the CDR3, taken from reference TRBV7-3 and TRBJ2-5): GAGVSQTPSNKVTEKGKYVELRCDPISGHTALYWYRQSLGQGPEFLIYFQGTGAADDSGLPNDRFFAVRPEGSVSTLKIQRTERGDSAVYLCASSLNMGREETQYFGPGTRLLVL.

The V and J genes are TRBV19 and TRBJ1-5; TRBD1 is a possible D gene (6 bases). Germline V gene sequence: CDR1 LNHDA, CDR2 SQIVND (reference sequence). The CDR3 has 14 residues. The germline V and J ends were trimmed by 7 bases and 1 base, with 11 bases remaining between them. CDR3 sequence: CASKVTGSNQPQHF. For the CDR3, the DNA is TGTGCCAGTAAAGTTACAGGGAGCAATCAGCCCCAGCATTTT.

This clone was picked up one time. The chain has TRBV30 and TRBJ1-4; a weak D match, TRBD1 (6 bases). Germline CDR1 and CDR2: GTSNPN and SVGIG (reference sequence). V gave up 3 bases and J gave up 7 bases, with 21 bases separating them. This CDR3 has 16 amino acids. The CDR3, as DNA: TGTGCCTGGAGCCGGGACACGTCGGTCGGGAGTGAAAAACTGTTTTTT. Its translation is CAWSRDTSVGSEKLFF. Drawing the rest from reference TRBV30 and TRBJ1-4, the complete variable domain is SQTIHQWPATLVQPVGSPLSLECTVEGTSNPNLYWYRQAAGRGLQLLFYSVGIGQISSEVPQNLSASRPQDRQFILSSKKLLLSDSGFYLCAWSRDTSVGSEKLFFGSGTQLSVL.

The chain recombines TRBV7-2 with TRBJ2-5; 8 bases are shared with TRBD1. The end of the DNA is better explained by TRBJ2-7, so the J call may be wrong. CDR1 is SGHTA, CDR2 FQGNSA, per germline. The CDR3 runs to 15 residues. The CDR3 DNA reads TGTGCCAGCAGCGTTGACAGGGGCGCCACCTACGAGCAGTACTTC. This translates into CASSVDRGATYEQYF.

On this clone itself: A junction boundary mismatches the germline segment, possibly from a read error. The same CDR3 arises from other DNA sequences in this sample as well. This rearrangement joins TRBV7-2 to TRBJ2-3; 10 bases match TRBD2. Germline assignment: CDR1 SGHTA and CDR2 FQGNSA. The CDR3 contains 16 residues. The CDR3 DNA follows: TGTGCCAGCAGCTTAGTGGAGCGGGGGGGCAGGAATACGCAGTACTTT. This codes for CASSLVERGGRNTQYF.

V is TRBV4-1 and J is TRBJ1-5; no clear D. Trimming cost V 0 bases and J 4 bases, with 10 bases left between them. CDR1 and CDR2 from the germline V gene are MGHRA and YSYEKL. The CDR3 has 15 amino acids. CDR3 nucleotides: TGCGCCAGCAGCCAAGATCTCGTAATTAATCAGCCCCAGCATTTT. Its translation is CASSQDLVINQPQHF.

The rearrangement uses TRBV28 and TRBJ2-5; no clear D. Germline CDR1 and CDR2: MDHEN and SYDVKM. The V and J ends lost 7 bases and 5 bases respectively, with 11 bases between them. The CDR3 is made up of 12 amino acids. CDR3 region: CASTKPPETQYF. Here the CDR3 DNA reads TGTGCCAGCACGAAACCGCCGGAGACCCAGTACTTC.

The chain carries TRBV6-5 and TRBJ1-6, with TRBD1 as a possible D gene (6 bases). The CDR3 consists of 14 residues. V shed 6 bases and J shed 10 bases, with 16 bases lying between them. The germline CDR1 and CDR2 sequences are MNHEY and SVGAGI. The CDR3 bases are TGTGCCAGCAGCCCGTGGGGGCTTGGATCACCCCTCCACTTT. This gives the protein CASSPWGLGSPLHF.

This rearrangement joins TRBV15 to TRBJ2-7; TRBD2 matches 8 bases. Germline trimming cut 0 bases from V and 6 bases from J; bases unmatched to any gene: 7. CDR1 is LNHNV, CDR2 YYDKDF, per germline (reference sequence). The CDR3 runs to 15 residues. Written as DNA, the CDR3 is TGTGCCACCAGCAGAGATCCGGGACTAGAAAGCGAGCAGTACTTC. Its protein is CATSRDPGLESEQYF.

The V and J genes are TRBV27 and TRBJ2-3; possible D gene TRBD1, 6 bases. Germline V gene sequence: CDR1 MNHEY, CDR2 SMNVEV (reference sequence). V was shortened by 6 bases and J by 2 bases, with 9 bases between the two germline ends. The CDR3 contains 13 residues. DNA of the CDR3: TGTGCCAGCAGAGCAGGGGCCACAGATACGCAGTATTTT. Its translation: CASRAGATDTQYF.

For the CDR3, the DNA is TGTGCCAGCAGCCAAGACAGGGACGGTACAATGGAGCAGTTCTTC. It yields the protein CASSQDRDGTMEQFF. This sequence joins TRBV9 and TRBJ2-1, with 7 bases identical to TRBD1. V trimming: 4 bases; J trimming: 10 bases; junction bases outside the gene matches: 14. The CDR3 is made up of 15 amino acids. CDR1 and CDR2 (germline): SGDLS, YYNGEE.

V and J are TRBV7-2 and TRBJ2-7; 7 positions agree with TRBD2. Germline CDR1 reads SGHTA; CDR2 reads FQGNSA. The CDR3 extends over 14 amino acids. Germline trimming cut 3 bases from V and 3 bases from J; bases unmatched to any gene: 5. As DNA, the CDR3 is TGTGCCAGCAGCTTCCGGCGGGGGAGCTACGAGCAGTACTTC. Amino acids: CASSFRRGSYEQYF.

This chain connects TRBV15 to TRBJ2-3; 8 bases align to TRBD1. V shed 2 bases and J 3 bases; nucleotides not matched to a gene: 13. The CDR3 runs to 18 residues. Germline CDR1 is LNHNV and CDR2 is YYDKDF (reference sequence). The CDR3 sequence is CATSRTPTPGTGTDTQYF. The CDR3 DNA is TGTGCCACCAGCAGAACACCCACCCCCGGGACAGGTACAGATACGCAGTATTTT.

This chain uses TRBV7-9 with TRBJ2-7; TRBD1 might be the D (5 bases). The CDR3 spans 17 residues. Looked up from germline, CDR1 is SEHNR and CDR2 is FQNEAQ (reference sequence). V lost 2 bases and J 2 bases, leaving 19 bases between the germline ends. The CDR3 coding sequence is TGTGCCAGCAGCTTATGGGGCAGGAGAGGAATGACCTACGAGCAGTACTTC. This translates into CASSLWGRRGMTYEQYF.